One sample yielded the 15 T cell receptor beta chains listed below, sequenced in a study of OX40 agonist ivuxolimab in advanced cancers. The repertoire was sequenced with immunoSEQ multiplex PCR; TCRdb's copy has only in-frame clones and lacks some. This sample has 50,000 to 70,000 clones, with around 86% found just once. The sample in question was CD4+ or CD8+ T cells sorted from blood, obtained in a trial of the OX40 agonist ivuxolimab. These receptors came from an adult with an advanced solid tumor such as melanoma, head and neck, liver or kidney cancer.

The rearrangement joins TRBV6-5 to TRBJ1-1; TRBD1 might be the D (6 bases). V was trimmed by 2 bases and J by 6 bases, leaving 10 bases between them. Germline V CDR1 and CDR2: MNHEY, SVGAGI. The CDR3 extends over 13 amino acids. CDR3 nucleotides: TGTGCCAGCAGTTACGGCGGGGGCCCTGAAGCTTTCTTT. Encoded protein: CASSYGGGPEAFF.

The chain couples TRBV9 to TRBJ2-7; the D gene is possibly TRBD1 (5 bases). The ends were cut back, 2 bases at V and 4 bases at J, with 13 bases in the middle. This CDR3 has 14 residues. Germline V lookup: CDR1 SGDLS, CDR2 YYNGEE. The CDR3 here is CASSVGAPGYEQYF. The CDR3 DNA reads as TGTGCCAGCAGCGTTGGGGCCCCAGGGTACGAGCAGTACTTC.

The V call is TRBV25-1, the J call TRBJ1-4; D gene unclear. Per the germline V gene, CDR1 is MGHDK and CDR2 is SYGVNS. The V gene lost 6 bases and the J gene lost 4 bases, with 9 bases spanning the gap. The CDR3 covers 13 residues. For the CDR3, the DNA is TGTGCCAGCAGGGGAGTATTTAATGAAAAACTGTTTTTT. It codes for CASRGVFNEKLFF.

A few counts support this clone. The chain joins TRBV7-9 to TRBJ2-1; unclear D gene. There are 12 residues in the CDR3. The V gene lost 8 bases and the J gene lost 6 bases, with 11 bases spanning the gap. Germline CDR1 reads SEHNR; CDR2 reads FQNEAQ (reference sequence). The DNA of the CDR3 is TGTGCCAGCCTCGAGGTGGCCAATGAGCAGTTCTTC. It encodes CASLEVANEQFF.

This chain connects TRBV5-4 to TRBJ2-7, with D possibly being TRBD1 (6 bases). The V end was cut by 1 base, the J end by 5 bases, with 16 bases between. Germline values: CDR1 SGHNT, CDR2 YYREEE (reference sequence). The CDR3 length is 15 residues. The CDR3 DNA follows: TGTGCCAGCAGCTTGCAGGGGAGCTTGCGGGACGAGCAGTACTTC. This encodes CASSLQGSLRDEQYF.

CDR3 sequence: CASSPGQSLTHEQFF. The DNA for the CDR3 is TGTGCCAGCAGCCCCGGACAGTCCCTAACTCATGAGCAGTTCTTC. The chain employs TRBV7-9 and TRBJ2-1, with TRBD1 as a possible D gene (6 bases). Germline assignment: CDR1 SEHNR and CDR2 FQNEAQ (reference sequence). The V and J ends lost 5 bases and 8 bases respectively, with 19 bases between them. CDR3 length: 15 residues.

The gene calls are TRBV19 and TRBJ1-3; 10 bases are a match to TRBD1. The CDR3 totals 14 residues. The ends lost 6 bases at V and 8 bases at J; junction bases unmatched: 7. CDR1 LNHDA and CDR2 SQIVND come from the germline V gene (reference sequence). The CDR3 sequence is CASRDRGREDTIYF. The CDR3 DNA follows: TGTGCCAGTAGAGACAGGGGGCGCGAAGACACCATATATTTT. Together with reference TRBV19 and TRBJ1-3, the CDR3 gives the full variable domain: DGGITQSPKYLFRKEGQNVTLSCEQNLNHDAMYWYRQDPGQGLRLIYYSQIVNDFQKGDIAEGYSVSREKKESFPLTVTSAQKNPTAFYLCASRDRGREDTIYFGEGSWLTVV.

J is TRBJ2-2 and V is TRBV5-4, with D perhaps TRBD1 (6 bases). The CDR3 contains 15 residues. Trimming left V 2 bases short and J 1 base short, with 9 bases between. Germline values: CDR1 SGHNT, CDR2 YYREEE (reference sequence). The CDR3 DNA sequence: TGTGCCAGCAGCTTTACAGGGAGGAACACCGGGGAGCTGTTTTTT. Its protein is CASSFTGRNTGELFF.

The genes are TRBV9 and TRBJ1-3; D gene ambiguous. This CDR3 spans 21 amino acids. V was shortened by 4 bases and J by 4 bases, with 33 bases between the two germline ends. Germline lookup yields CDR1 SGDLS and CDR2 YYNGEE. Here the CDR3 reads CASSPYLTPGAQAAEGNTIYF. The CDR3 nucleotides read TGTGCCAGCAGCCCTTACCTTACCCCAGGTGCCCAGGCAGCCGAGGGAAACACCATATATTTT.

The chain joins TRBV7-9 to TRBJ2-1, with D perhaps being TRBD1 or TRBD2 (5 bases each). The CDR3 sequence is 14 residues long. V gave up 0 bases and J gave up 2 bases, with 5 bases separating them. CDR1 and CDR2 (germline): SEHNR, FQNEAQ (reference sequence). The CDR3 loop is CASSLAGAYNEQFF. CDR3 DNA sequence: TGTGCCAGCAGCTTAGCGGGGGCCTACAATGAGCAGTTCTTC.

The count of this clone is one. For the CDR3, the DNA is TGTGCCAGCAGCGCCAGCGTCTCCTACGAGCAGTACTTC. As protein: CASSASVSYEQYF. The chain couples TRBV9 to TRBJ2-7; D is unclear. V was shortened by 3 bases and J by 0 bases, with 7 bases between the two germline ends. Per germline, CDR1 SGDLS and CDR2 YYNGEE. The CDR3 spans 13 residues.

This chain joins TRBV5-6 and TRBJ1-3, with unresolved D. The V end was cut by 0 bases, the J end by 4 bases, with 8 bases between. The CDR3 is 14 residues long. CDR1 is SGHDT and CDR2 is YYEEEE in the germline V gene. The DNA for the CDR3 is TGTGCCAGCAGCTTGGGGGCGGCCGGAAACACCATATATTTT. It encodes CASSLGAAGNTIYF.

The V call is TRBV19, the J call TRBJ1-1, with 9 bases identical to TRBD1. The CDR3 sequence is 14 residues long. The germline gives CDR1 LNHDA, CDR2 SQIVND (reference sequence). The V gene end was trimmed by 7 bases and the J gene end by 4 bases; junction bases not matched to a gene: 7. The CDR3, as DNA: TGTGCCAGTAACACAGGGGGCTGGAGCACTGAAGCTTTCTTT. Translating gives CASNTGGWSTEAFF. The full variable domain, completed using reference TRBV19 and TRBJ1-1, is DGGITQSPKYLFRKEGQNVTLSCEQNLNHDAMYWYRQDPGQGLRLIYYSQIVNDFQKGDIAEGYSVSREKKESFPLTVTSAQKNPTAFYLCASNTGGWSTEAFFGQGTRLTVV.

CDR3 nucleotides: TGTGCCAGCAGCAAGTCCGGGACAGGCTACAATGAGCAGTTCTTC. It yields the protein CASSKSGTGYNEQFF. This chain uses TRBV21-1 with TRBJ2-1; the table's D call TRBD1 went unverified against the DNA. TRBV21-1 is a listed pseudogene. CDR3 length: 15 amino acids.

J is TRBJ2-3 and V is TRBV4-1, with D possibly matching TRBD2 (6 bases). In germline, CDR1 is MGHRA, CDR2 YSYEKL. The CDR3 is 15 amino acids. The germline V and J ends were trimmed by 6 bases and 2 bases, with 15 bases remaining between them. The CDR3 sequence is CASSQQEGTTDTQYF. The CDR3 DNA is TGCGCCAGCAGTCAACAGGAGGGGACCACAGATACGCAGTATTTT.